The T cell receptor (beta chain) described here comes from a study of shared clonotypes between healthy human individuals. The assay was immunoSEQ multiplex PCR, and TCRdb's table has in-frame clones only and misses some. The sample comprises roughly 2 million clones, over 85% of which are singletons, and under 0.15% rests with the top ten. The CDR3 runs to 15 residues. Trimming removed 0 bases from V and 8 bases from J; junction bases left unmatched: 7. CDR1 SGHNT and CDR2 YYREEE come from the germline V gene (reference sequence). This clone was recorded many times. The sample taken for sequencing was naive CD4+ T cells sorted from blood. The subset denotes: CD45RA+ positively selected. The source is a man younger than 35 in good health. The V and J genes are TRBV5-4 and TRBJ1-4; 7 nucleotides agree with TRBD1. CDR3 DNA: TGTGCCAGCAGCTTGGGACAGGGAAAGGAGGAAAAACTGTTTTTT. As protein: CASSLGQGKEEKLFF.